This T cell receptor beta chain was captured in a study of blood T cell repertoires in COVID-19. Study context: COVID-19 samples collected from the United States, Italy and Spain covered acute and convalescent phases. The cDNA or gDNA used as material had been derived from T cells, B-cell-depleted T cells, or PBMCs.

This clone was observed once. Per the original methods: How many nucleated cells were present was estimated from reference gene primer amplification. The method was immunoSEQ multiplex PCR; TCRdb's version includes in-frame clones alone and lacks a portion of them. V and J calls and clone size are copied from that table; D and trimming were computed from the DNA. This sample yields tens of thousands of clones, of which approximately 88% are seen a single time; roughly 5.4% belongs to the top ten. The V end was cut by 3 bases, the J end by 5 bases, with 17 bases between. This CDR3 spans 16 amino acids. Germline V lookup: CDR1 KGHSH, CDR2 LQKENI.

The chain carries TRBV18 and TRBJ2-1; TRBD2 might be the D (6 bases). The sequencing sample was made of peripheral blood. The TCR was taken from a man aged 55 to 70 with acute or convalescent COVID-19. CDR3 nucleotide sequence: TGTGCCAGCTCACCGGCCGGGGTAGCGGTGCACAATGAGCAGTTCTTC. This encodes CASSPAGVAVHNEQFF.